This T cell receptor (beta chain) was sequenced for a study of blood T cell repertoires in COVID-19. For the study at large: From T cells, B-cell-depleted T cells, or PBMCs came the material, which was cDNA or gDNA.

Study processing details: For nucleated cells, counts were estimated from reference gene primer amplification. TCRdb keeps only in-frame clones here, not all; method: immunoSEQ multiplex PCR. V, J and clone size derive from that table, while D and trimming were established from the DNA sequence. The table includes 200,000 to 250,000 clones, 80% to 85% detected once. V lost 4 bases and J lost 9, with 14 bases in between. Germline V gene sequence: CDR1 SGHRS, CDR2 YFSETQ. The CDR3 contains 14 residues. Participant ages covered about 18 to 95 years across around 22 US areas. Participants reported their clinical history, and cohort assignment relied on those reports.

This TCR was recovered from a woman between 50 and 59 years old with acute COVID-19. J is TRBJ1-6 and V is TRBV5-1; the D is unclear. The material sequenced was PBMCs or T cells enriched from blood (not recorded which). CDR3 region: CASSTYSGSSPLHF. CDR3 nucleotides: TGCGCCAGCAGCACCTATTCAGGCTCTTCACCCCTCCACTTT.